The 32 T cell receptor beta chains below come from one sample, sequenced in a study of cytomegalovirus exposure and HLA in healthy donors. Primers included in the PCR were 60 Vbeta and 13 Jbeta primers. Produced via immunoSEQ multiplex PCR; TCRdb's table is partial and in-frame only. The repertoire includes about 130,000 clones, around 73% of them detected once, and 2.9% sits in the top ten. Sequenced input: PBMCs. The source is a human donor in good health.

This chain uses TRBV5-6 with TRBJ2-3; 9 bases match TRBD2. The V and J ends lost 0 bases and 11 bases, in that order; junction bases with no gene match: 10. The CDR3 length is 15 residues. Germline CDR1 SGHDT, CDR2 YYEEEE. The chain's CDR3 is CASSLEGLAFNGQYF. The CDR3 bases are TGTGCCAGCAGCTTGGAGGGACTAGCCTTTAACGGGCAGTATTTT.

The rearrangement joins TRBV28 to TRBJ1-5, with unresolved D. This CDR3 spans 15 amino acids. Germline V gene sequence: CDR1 MDHEN, CDR2 SYDVKM. The V and J ends lost 5 bases and 3 bases respectively, with 14 bases between them. CDR3 nucleotides: TGTGCCAGCAGTCCTCGGACTGCCCTCAATCAGCCCCAGCATTTT. The encoded protein is CASSPRTALNQPQHF.

The V and J genes are TRBV7-8 and TRBJ2-3, with 9 bases lining up with TRBD2. The CDR3 loop spans 16 amino acids. The germline V gene has CDR1 SGHVS and CDR2 FQNEAQ. V dropped 3 bases and J dropped 1; count of bases not matched to a gene: 5. CDR3 protein: CASSFRTSEGTDTQYF. The CDR3 DNA sequence: TGTGCCAGCAGCTTCCGGACTAGCGAGGGCACAGATACGCAGTATTTT.

This clone was recorded a few times. The chain employs TRBV19 and TRBJ1-6; a weak D match, TRBD1 (6 bases). CDR3 length: 17 amino acids. V was pared by 6 bases and J by 0 bases, with 15 bases between. Germline-derived CDR1 and CDR2 are LNHDA and SQIVND (reference sequence). As DNA, the CDR3 is TGTGCCAGTAGCCATGACAGGACTAGCTCCTATAATTCACCCCTCCACTTT. Its translation is CASSHDRTSSYNSPLHF. The complete variable domain, with remaining parts taken from reference TRBV19 and TRBJ1-6, reads DGGITQSPKYLFRKEGQNVTLSCEQNLNHDAMYWYRQDPGQGLRLIYYSQIVNDFQKGDIAEGYSVSREKKESFPLTVTSAQKNPTAFYLCASSHDRTSSYNSPLHFGNGTRLTVT.

V and J are TRBV5-1 and TRBJ2-4; 7 nucleotides agree with TRBD2. This CDR3 is 16 amino acids long. The junction had 9 bases not matched to a gene; V was cut back by 1 base and J by 5 bases. Germline V gene data show CDR1 as SGHRS and CDR2 as YFSETQ. The CDR3 sequence: CASSLWVGGTQNIQYF. DNA for the CDR3: TGCGCCAGCAGCTTGTGGGTGGGAGGGACGCAAAACATTCAGTACTTC.

The table lists this clone with a few counts. V usage is TRBV10-3 and J usage is TRBJ1-1; maybe TRBD1 (6 bases). V was trimmed by 10 bases and J by 1 base, leaving 19 bases between them. The CDR3 totals 15 residues. The V gene's germline CDR1 is ENHRY and CDR2 SYGVKD. The CDR3 nucleotides read TGTGCCACCCAGGGGCGGGTTATAAGGAACACTGAAGCTTTCTTT. Translating gives CATQGRVIRNTEAFF.

The chain has TRBV11-2 and TRBJ1-2; perhaps TRBD1 as D (5 bases). V lost 2 bases and J 0 bases, leaving 10 bases between the germline ends. CDR3 length equals 15 residues. Germline CDR1 is SGHAT and CDR2 is FQNNGV. The CDR3 region has the DNA TGTGCCAGCAGCTTATCGGTAGGGGCTAACTATGGCTACACCTTC. This codes for CASSLSVGANYGYTF.

The J gene is TRBJ1-1, the V gene TRBV6-5; D is ambiguous. From germline, CDR1 is MNHEY and CDR2 SVGAGI. The CDR3 runs to 11 residues. Between the trimmed V and J ends, which lost 4 bases and 11 bases, there was a span of 11 bases. The DNA of the CDR3 is TGTGCCAGCAGTTCCCAGTATAAGGCTTTCTTT. This sequence encodes CASSSQYKAFF.

The rearrangement links TRBV19 to TRBJ2-3, with 10 positions matching TRBD1. After removal of 7 bases from V and 3 bases from J, the junction contained 4 bases not matched to a gene. The CDR3 is 14 amino acids. Germline V CDR1 and CDR2: LNHDA, SQIVND (reference sequence). The CDR3 protein is CASIDRGQTDTQYF. In DNA form, the CDR3 reads TGTGCCAGTATCGACAGGGGGCAAACAGATACGCAGTATTTT. The variable domain in full, with the rest retrieved from reference TRBV19 and TRBJ2-3, is DGGITQSPKYLFRKEGQNVTLSCEQNLNHDAMYWYRQDPGQGLRLIYYSQIVNDFQKGDIAEGYSVSREKKESFPLTVTSAQKNPTAFYLCASIDRGQTDTQYFGPGTRLTVL.

CDR3 region: CASSQKETQYF. The CDR3 region has the DNA TGCGCCAGCAGTCAAAAAGAGACCCAGTACTTC. The chain links TRBV10-2 to TRBJ2-5; no clear D. Trimming stripped 5 bases from V and 3 bases from J, with 4 bases between. The CDR3 extends over 11 amino acids. CDR1 and CDR2 (germline): WSHSY, SAAADI.

This clone was picked up a small number of times. The chain couples TRBV18 to TRBJ2-7; 9 positions match TRBD1. Trimming at V came to 4 bases and at J to 6 bases, leaving 4 bases not matched to a gene. Looked up from germline, CDR1 is KGHSH and CDR2 is LQKENI. This CDR3 comprises 13 residues. The CDR3 bases are TGTGCCAGCTCACTAGGACAGGGGACCGAGCAGTACTTC. Protein sequence: CASSLGQGTEQYF.

The V and J genes are TRBV5-1 and TRBJ1-2; D is unclear. Germline V gene data show CDR1 as SGHRS and CDR2 as YFSETQ. V lost 5 bases, J lost 7 bases, and 18 bases lay in between. The CDR3 loop spans 14 amino acids. CDR3 residues: CASSPPFVSGGYTF. As DNA, the CDR3 is TGCGCCAGCAGTCCACCTTTTGTGAGTGGTGGCTACACCTTC.

The chain couples TRBV27 to TRBJ2-7; 9 bases are shared with TRBD2. Germline V gives CDR1 MNHEY, CDR2 SMNVEV (reference sequence). J lost 6 bases, V lost 2 bases, and 14 bases had no gene match. CDR3 size: 17 residues. CDR3 loop: CASSLRPSSGILSEQYF. CDR3 nucleotides: TGTGCCAGCAGTTTACGCCCCTCTAGCGGGATATTGTCCGAGCAGTACTTC.

This clone was observed a handful of times. The chain is built from TRBV6-1 and TRBJ2-7; unclear D gene. This CDR3 is built from 14 residues. The V and J ends lost 4 bases and 0 bases respectively, with 10 bases between them. Per the germline V gene, CDR1 is MNHNS and CDR2 is SASEGT. In nucleotides, the CDR3 is TGTGCCAGCAGTGCTGCTCGGAGCTCCTACGAGCAGTACTTC. It specifies CASSAARSSYEQYF.

The chain recombines TRBV28 with TRBJ2-1, with 9 bases matching TRBD2. Unmatched junction bases numbered 11, after V lost 10 bases and J lost 13 bases. The CDR3 consists of 12 residues. Per germline, CDR1 MDHEN and CDR2 SYDVKM. The CDR3 bases are TGTGCCACCACTAGCGGGCCCGCCCCCCAGTTCTTC. Its translation: CATTSGPAPQFF.

The chain couples TRBV11-3 to TRBJ2-2; perhaps TRBD2 as D (6 bases). Per the germline V gene, CDR1 is SGHNT and CDR2 is YENEEA. Trimming took 6 bases from V and 4 from J, leaving 12 bases between them. The CDR3 is 14 amino acids. The CDR3 sequence: CASSLGRRTGELFF. The CDR3, as DNA: TGTGCCAGCAGTCTAGGGAGGCGCACCGGGGAGCTGTTTTTT.

The chain uses TRBV4-1 and TRBJ1-2; D gene uncertain. The CDR3 has 13 amino acids. The V gene's germline CDR1 is MGHRA and CDR2 YSYEKL. V gave up 1 base and J gave up 4 bases, with 7 bases separating them. This CDR3 is CASSQGQRYGYTF. CDR3 in DNA: TGCGCCAGCAGCCAAGGGCAACGCTATGGCTACACCTTC.

The chain carries TRBV19 and TRBJ1-5, with TRBD1 identical over 10 bases. There are 15 residues in the CDR3. Trimming at V came to 5 bases and at J to 3 bases, leaving 4 bases not matched to a gene. Germline V CDR1 and CDR2: LNHDA, SQIVND (reference sequence). Here the CDR3 reads CASSPGTGVNQPQHF. Written as DNA, the CDR3 is TGTGCCAGTAGTCCCGGGACAGGGGTCAATCAGCCCCAGCATTTT.

The gene calls are TRBV7-6 and TRBJ2-1; possibly TRBD2 for D (6 bases). V lost 1 base, J lost 8 bases, and 15 bases lay in between. This CDR3 is built from 15 residues. Germline V CDR1 and CDR2: SGHVS, FNYEAQ. CDR3 in amino acids: CASSLVGGGMDEQFF. CDR3 DNA sequence: TGTGCCAGCAGCTTAGTCGGGGGAGGTATGGATGAGCAGTTCTTC.

The chain uses TRBV28 and TRBJ2-7, with a tentative D call TRBD1 (6 bases). Germline CDR1 reads MDHEN; CDR2 reads SYDVKM. This CDR3 is built from 13 residues. V was trimmed by 7 bases and J by 7 bases, leaving 17 bases between them. CDR3 nucleotide sequence: TGTGCCAGCACCCCGGACAGCGTCCGGGAGCAGTACTTC. It encodes CASTPDSVREQYF.

The rearrangement links TRBV5-4 to TRBJ2-5; D is unresolved. The CDR3 spans 11 residues. The V gene's germline CDR1 is SGHNT and CDR2 YYREEE (reference sequence). Trimming removed 4 bases from V and 4 bases from J, with 5 bases in between. CDR3 residues: CASSAGETQYF. CDR3 in DNA: TGTGCCAGCAGCGCAGGAGAGACCCAGTACTTC.

V gene TRBV6-1 combines with J gene TRBJ2-7; TRBD2 matches 8 bases. V dropped 5 bases and J dropped 6; count of bases not matched to a gene: 3. There are 12 residues in the CDR3. CDR1 is MNHNS, CDR2 SASEGT, per germline. The CDR3 reads CASSPGLVEQYF. The CDR3 nucleotides are TGTGCCAGCAGTCCGGGACTAGTCGAGCAGTACTTC.

The chain recombines TRBV5-6 with TRBJ2-7; D possibly corresponds to TRBD1 (6 bases). CDR3 length equals 13 residues. The V gene's germline CDR1 is SGHDT and CDR2 YYEEEE. Between the trimmed V and J ends, which lost 5 bases and 1 base, there was a span of 10 bases. In DNA form, the CDR3 reads TGTGCCAGCAGATATGGACAGTCCTACGAGCAGTACTTC. Its protein is CASRYGQSYEQYF.

The rearrangement joins TRBV4-1 to TRBJ2-7, with 11 bases that match TRBD2. The CDR3 spans 13 residues. The V segment lost 4 bases and the J segment 5 bases; nucleotides outside the gene matches: 1. Germline V lookup: CDR1 MGHRA, CDR2 YSYEKL. The CDR3 region is CASSLLAGDEQYF. DNA for the CDR3: TGCGCCAGCAGCCTACTAGCGGGAGACGAGCAGTACTTC.

The genes are TRBV28 and TRBJ2-7, with D unresolved. The CDR3 is 12 residues long. The V gene's germline CDR1 is MDHEN and CDR2 SYDVKM. The germline V and J ends were trimmed by 4 bases and 2 bases, with 6 bases remaining between them. The CDR3 sequence is CASSSPAYEQYF. CDR3 DNA sequence: TGTGCCAGCAGTTCCCCGGCCTACGAGCAGTACTTC.

This chain uses TRBV28 with TRBJ2-3; D gene ambiguous. The CDR3 has 13 residues. The V and J ends lost 2 bases and 2 bases respectively, with 5 bases between them. Germline-derived CDR1 and CDR2 are MDHEN and SYDVKM. Here the CDR3 reads CASSLLSTDTQYF. DNA for the CDR3: TGTGCCAGCAGTTTACTGTCCACAGATACGCAGTATTTT.

Only a few counts were recorded for this clone. V gene TRBV29-1 combines with J gene TRBJ1-1, with 8 bases lining up with TRBD1. Germline CDR1 and CDR2: SQVTM and ANQGSEA. The V gene end was trimmed by 5 bases and the J gene end by 6 bases; junction bases not matched to a gene: 5. The CDR3 is 12 amino acids. CDR3 protein: CSVYRDRSEAFF. CDR3 nucleotides: TGCAGCGTTTACAGGGACAGGTCTGAAGCTTTCTTT.

This clone has more than one count but fewer than ten. The gene calls are TRBV25-1 and TRBJ1-1, with D hard to call. Germline V gene sequence: CDR1 MGHDK, CDR2 SYGVNS. Trimming took off 6 bases at V and 1 base at J, with 6 bases between the two ends. CDR3 length equals 12 residues. The CDR3 DNA reads as TGTGCCAGCAGGACGGGGAACACTGAAGCTTTCTTT. Its translation: CASRTGNTEAFF.

CDR3 nucleotides: TGTGCCAGCAGTCTCCAGGGGACCTATCAGCCCCAGCATTTT. Translation: CASSLQGTYQPQHF. The gene calls are TRBV27 and TRBJ1-5, with D maybe TRBD1 (6 bases). The CDR3 loop spans 14 amino acids. Trimming cost V 5 bases and J 5 bases, with 13 bases left between them. Germline-derived CDR1 and CDR2 are MNHEY and SMNVEV (reference sequence).

This chain joins TRBV5-1 and TRBJ2-5; 11 bases line up with TRBD2. Losses at the gene ends were 3 bases for V and 4 bases for J; bases not matched to a gene: 8. CDR3 length equals 16 residues. Germline V CDR1 and CDR2: SGHRS, YFSETQ. This chain's CDR3 is CASSSLAGGSSETQYF. CDR3 DNA: TGCGCCAGCAGCTCTCTAGCGGGGGGCTCGTCAGAGACCCAGTACTTC.

The rearrangement links TRBV6-5 to TRBJ1-6, with 7 bases lining up with TRBD1. The germline V gene has CDR1 MNHEY and CDR2 SVGAGI. The CDR3 loop spans 15 amino acids. V lost 2 bases, J lost 9 bases, and 7 bases stayed unmatched. This CDR3 reads CASSYGTAMGSPLHF. Here the CDR3 DNA reads TGTGCCAGCAGTTACGGGACAGCCATGGGTTCACCCCTCCACTTT.

This chain connects TRBV30 to TRBJ1-2; D perhaps matches TRBD1 (6 bases). The V end was cut by 1 base, the J end by 2 bases, with 8 bases between. The CDR3 length is 13 residues. Germline-derived CDR1 and CDR2 are GTSNPN and SVGIG (reference sequence). The CDR3 spells CAWSGGQNYGYTF. The CDR3 DNA is TGTGCCTGGAGTGGGGGGCAGAACTATGGCTACACCTTC.